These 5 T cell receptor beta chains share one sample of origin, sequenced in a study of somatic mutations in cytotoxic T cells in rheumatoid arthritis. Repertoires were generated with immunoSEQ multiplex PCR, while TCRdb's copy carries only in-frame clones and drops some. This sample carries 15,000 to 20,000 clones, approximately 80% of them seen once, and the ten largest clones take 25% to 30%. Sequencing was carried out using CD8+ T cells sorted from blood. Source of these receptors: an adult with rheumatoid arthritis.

CDR3 region: CASSFNRDRSFMNTEAFF. Here the CDR3 DNA reads TGTGCCAGCAGCTTTAACCGGGACAGGTCCTTTATGAACACTGAAGCTTTCTTT. The chain is built from TRBV11-2 and TRBJ1-1, with 8 bases matching TRBD1. CDR3 length: 18 residues. Germline lookup yields CDR1 SGHAT and CDR2 FQNNGV. The junction had 12 bases not matched to a gene; V was cut back by 3 bases and J by 0 bases. Filled out from reference TRBV11-2 and TRBJ1-1, the complete variable domain reads EAGVAQSPRYKIIEKRQSVAFWCNPISGHATLYWYQQILGQGPKLLIQFQNNGVVDDSQLPKDRFSAERLKGVDSTLKIQPAKLEDSAVYLCASSFNRDRSFMNTEAFFGQGTRLTVV.

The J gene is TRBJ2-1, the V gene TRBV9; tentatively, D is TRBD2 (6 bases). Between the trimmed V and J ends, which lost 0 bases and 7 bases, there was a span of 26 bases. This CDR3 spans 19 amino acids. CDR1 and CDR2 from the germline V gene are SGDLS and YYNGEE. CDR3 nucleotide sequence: TGTGCCAGCAGCGTAGTTTCCAACCGGGGACCATACAGCGGGAATGAGCAGTTCTTC. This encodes CASSVVSNRGPYSGNEQFF. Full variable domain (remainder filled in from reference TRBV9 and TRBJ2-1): DSGVTQTPKHLITATGQRVTLRCSPRSGDLSVYWYQQSLDQGLQFLIQYYNGEERAKGNILERFSAQQFPDLHSELNLSSLELGDSALYFCASSVVSNRGPYSGNEQFFGPGTRLTVL.

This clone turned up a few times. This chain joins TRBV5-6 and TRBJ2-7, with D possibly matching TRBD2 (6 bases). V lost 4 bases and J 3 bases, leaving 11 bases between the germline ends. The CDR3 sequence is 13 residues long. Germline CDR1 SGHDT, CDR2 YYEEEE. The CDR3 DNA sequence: TGTGCCAGCAGCATCGGGACTTACTACGAGCAGTACTTC. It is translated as CASSIGTYYEQYF.

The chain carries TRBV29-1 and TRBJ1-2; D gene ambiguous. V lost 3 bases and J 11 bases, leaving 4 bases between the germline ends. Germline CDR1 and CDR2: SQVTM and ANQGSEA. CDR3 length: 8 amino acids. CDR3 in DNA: TGCAGCGTTGACGAGTACACCTTC. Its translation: CSVDEYTF.

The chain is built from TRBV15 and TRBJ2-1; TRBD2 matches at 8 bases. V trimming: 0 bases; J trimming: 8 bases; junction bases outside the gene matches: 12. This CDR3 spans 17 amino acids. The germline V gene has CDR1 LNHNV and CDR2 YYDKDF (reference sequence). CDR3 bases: TGTGCCACCAGCAGAGATCCGGGGGGAGCGGGAGATCATGAGCAGTTCTTC. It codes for CATSRDPGGAGDHEQFF.